This T cell receptor (beta chain) stems from a study of T-cell reconstitution after alpha-beta-depleted transplantation in children (dated by TCRdb to the mid-2010s). In terms of the full investigation: T-cell immune reconstitution after TCRalphabeta/CD19-depleted allogeneic hematopoietic cell transplantation in children was quantitatively tracked in the study by means of TCR repertoire profiling.

There are 9 amino acids in the CDR3, from cysteine to phenylalanine inclusive. Only the CDR3 portion is preserved as DNA: 27 bases, with reading frame beginning at the first base. V lost 3 bases and J lost 7 bases; the stretch between them is 4 bases long. Via the germline V gene (reference sequence), CDR1 is DFQATT and CDR2 SNEGSKA. Concerning this clonotype: The antigen this receptor binds is unknown. Per-nucleotide qualities are absent, and no much larger clonotype sits a single base away.

Libraries were prepared through PCR. TCRdb lists the instrument as Illumina HiSeq 2500. To normalize quantification of the TCRbeta repertoire, the TCR libraries were built with molecular barcoding that relied on unique molecular identifiers. TCRdb reanalyzed the raw reads on its own, using fastp at Q25 for trimming and MiXCR for clone calling, and kept in-frame beta chains. Rows matching on CDR3 protein sequence are summarized as one entry with the most common DNA and genes. This sample gives a few hundred thousand distinct CDR3 sequences in total; approximately 9% of them show up just once. The ten largest clones represent over 5% of the sample.

The sequence is built from TRBV20-1 and TRBJ2-7; there is no confident call for the D gene. The input for sequencing was PBMCs from the stem cell graft donor, taken from the stem cell graft. The source is a human donor who donated a stem cell graft to a child with acute lymphoblastic leukemia. CDR3 region: CSASLEQYF. At the DNA level, the sequence is TGCAGTGCTAGTTTGGAGCAGTACTTC.